These 22 T cell receptor beta chains came from one sample sequenced in a study of cytomegalovirus exposure and HLA in healthy donors. Assay used: immunoSEQ multiplex PCR; TCRdb lists only in-frame clones, some missing. The sample has 250,000 or so clones, roughly 87% seen once. The sequenced material came from PBMCs. Receptors originate from a man between 18 and 35 years old in good health and CMV-seropositive.

The chain combines TRBV6-1 with TRBJ2-7; 9 positions match TRBD1. The germline gives CDR1 MNHNS, CDR2 SASEGT. This CDR3 is 16 amino acids long. J gave up 2 bases and V 4 bases, and 9 bases lay outside the gene matches. The CDR3 here is CASSAGQGMPTYEQYF. The CDR3 nucleotides are TGTGCCAGCAGTGCCGGACAGGGGATGCCCACCTACGAGCAGTACTTC.

Only one count was recorded for this clone. The chain couples TRBV10-3 to TRBJ2-3, with D hard to call. The CDR3 spans 15 residues. The germline gives CDR1 ENHRY, CDR2 SYGVKD. V was cut by 7 bases and J by 2 bases, with 16 bases left in between. Written as DNA, the CDR3 is TGTGCCATCAAGGAAAGGAGTTTGTCCACAGATACGCAGTATTTT. Encoded protein: CAIKERSLSTDTQYF.

This chain joins TRBV6-6 and TRBJ1-1, with a possible D match to TRBD1 (5 bases). The germline gives CDR1 MNHNY, CDR2 SVGAGI (reference sequence). V lost 5 bases to trimming and J lost 1 base, with 11 bases between them. This CDR3 has 14 amino acids. DNA for the CDR3: TGTGCCAGCAGTCCACGGGGGGGGAACACTGAAGCTTTCTTT. Translated, it gives CASSPRGGNTEAFF.

The chain joins TRBV27 to TRBJ2-7; 7 positions match TRBD2. V shed 8 bases and J 4 bases; nucleotides not matched to a gene: 8. The CDR3 is 13 amino acids. Germline CDR1 is MNHEY and CDR2 is SMNVEV (reference sequence). As DNA, the CDR3 is TGTGCCAGCTCGAGCGGGGCAAATTACGAGCAGTACTTC. Amino acid sequence: CASSSGANYEQYF.

V gene TRBV18 combines with J gene TRBJ2-3; TRBD1 matches 8 bases. The CDR3 extends over 15 amino acids. V was clipped by 8 bases and J by 2 bases; unmatched bases: 9. Per germline, CDR1 KGHSH and CDR2 LQKENI. The CDR3 protein is CASRSQGAHTDTQYF. Written as DNA, the CDR3 is TGTGCCAGCCGTTCGCAGGGGGCCCACACAGATACGCAGTATTTT. The full variable domain, completed using reference TRBV18 and TRBJ2-3, is NAGVMQNPRHLVRRRGQEARLRCSPMKGHSHVYWYRQLPEEGLKFMVYLQKENIIDESGMPKERFSAEFPKEGPSILRIQQVVRGDSAAYFCASRSQGAHTDTQYFGPGTRLTVL.

The chain has TRBV27 and TRBJ2-7; TRBD2 aligns across 8 bases. Germline-derived CDR1 and CDR2 are MNHEY and SMNVEV (reference sequence). The CDR3 has 15 residues. J gave up 4 bases and V 2 bases, and 7 bases lay outside the gene matches. The CDR3 loop is CASSLVSGIRYEQYF. For the CDR3, the DNA is TGTGCCAGCAGTTTAGTTAGCGGGATAAGATACGAGCAGTACTTC.

The chain uses TRBV9 and TRBJ2-5, with TRBD1 identical over 10 bases. Trimming at V came to 4 bases and at J to 5 bases, leaving 8 bases not matched to a gene. Germline CDR1 SGDLS, CDR2 YYNGEE. CDR3 length: 15 residues. The CDR3 DNA reads as TGTGCCAGCAGCTCCTCCGGGACAGGGGCCGAGACCCAGTACTTC. It yields the protein CASSSSGTGAETQYF.

V gene TRBV5-6 combines with J gene TRBJ1-1; D might be TRBD1 (5 bases). CDR3 size: 15 residues. Trimming took off 2 bases at V and 3 bases at J, with 14 bases between the two ends. Germline CDR1 and CDR2: SGHDT and YYEEEE. DNA for the CDR3: TGTGCCAGCAGCTTACCTGGGGACGTGGACACTGAAGCTTTCTTT. The encoded protein is CASSLPGDVDTEAFF. Complete variable domain (other parts from reference TRBV5-6 and TRBJ1-1): DAGVTQSPTHLIKTRGQQVTLRCSPKSGHDTVSWYQQALGQGPQFIFQYYEEEERQRGNFPDRFSGHQFPNYSSELNVNALLLGDSALYLCASSLPGDVDTEAFFGQGTRLTVV.

The V gene is TRBV5-6, the J gene TRBJ1-5, with D possibly being TRBD1 (5 bases). Germline CDR1 is SGHDT and CDR2 is YYEEEE. The CDR3 is 15 amino acids. The germline V and J ends were trimmed by 0 bases and 3 bases, with 10 bases remaining between them. Here the CDR3 reads CASSLAAGYNQPQHF. As DNA, the CDR3 is TGTGCCAGCAGCTTGGCAGCAGGGTACAATCAGCCCCAGCATTTT.

V and J are TRBV7-9 and TRBJ1-1; 7 positions match TRBD1. V was pared by 1 base and J by 1 base, with 3 bases of the junction left unmatched. This CDR3 spans 15 amino acids. The germline gives CDR1 SEHNR, CDR2 FQNEAQ (reference sequence). This CDR3 is CASSLEGGRNTEAFF. CDR3 in DNA: TGTGCCAGCAGCTTAGAAGGGGGCCGGAACACTGAAGCTTTCTTT.

This clone was observed a few times. CDR3 sequence: CASRDDGNGELFF. The CDR3 region has the DNA TGTGCCAGCCGGGACGACGGGAACGGGGAGCTGTTTTTT. This rearrangement joins TRBV2 to TRBJ2-2; D may correspond to TRBD1 or TRBD2 (5 bases each). Germline CDR1 is SNHLY and CDR2 is FYNNEI. Trimming took off 8 bases at V and 7 bases at J, with 14 bases between the two ends. CDR3 length equals 13 residues. Based on the CDR3 plus reference TRBV2 and TRBJ2-2, the full variable domain is EPEVTQTPSHQVTQMGQEVILRCVPISNHLYFYWYRQILGQKVEFLVSFYNNEISEKSEIFDDQFSVERPDGSNFTLKIRSTKLEDSAMYFCASRDDGNGELFFGEGSRLTVL.

This sequence joins TRBV7-2 and TRBJ2-5; the D is unclear. V shed 2 bases and J shed 4 bases, with 8 bases lying between them. This CDR3 is built from 13 residues. Germline V gene data show CDR1 as SGHTA and CDR2 as FQGNSA. The CDR3 nucleotides read TGTGCCAGCAGCTTAACCGGGTTAGAGACCCAGTACTTC. Translating gives CASSLTGLETQYF.

The CDR3 nucleotides read TGTGCCACCAGCAGATCACTAGCGGGAGACCCAAATGAGCAGTTCTTC. Amino acids: CATSRSLAGDPNEQFF. J is TRBJ2-1 and V is TRBV15; TRBD2 matches at 11 bases. Germline CDR1 reads LNHNV; CDR2 reads YYDKDF (reference sequence). The CDR3 extends over 16 amino acids. V lost 2 bases to trimming and J lost 7 bases; unmatched junction nucleotides: 7.

J is TRBJ2-5 and V is TRBV2; D unresolved. V lost 1 base and J 1 base, leaving 7 bases between the germline ends. Germline CDR1 reads SNHLY; CDR2 reads FYNNEI. The CDR3 is made up of 14 amino acids. CDR3 residues: CASSEEGFQETQYF. The CDR3 DNA follows: TGTGCCAGCAGTGAAGAGGGCTTCCAAGAGACCCAGTACTTC.

This clone appeared once. The V call is TRBV30, the J call TRBJ2-5; D is unresolved. The V end was cut by 2 bases, the J end by 5 bases, with 15 bases between. Germline CDR1 reads GTSNPN; CDR2 reads SVGIG (reference sequence). The CDR3 spans 14 residues. CDR3 sequence (DNA): TGTGCCTGGAGTATTGTCAGTCAAGGGGAGACCCAGTACTTC. Its translation: CAWSIVSQGETQYF.

J is TRBJ1-2 and V is TRBV28, with no clear D. Deletions cut 3 bases from V and 0 bases from J, with 5 bases between. CDR3 length: 13 residues. Germline loops: CDR1 MDHEN, CDR2 SYDVKM. CDR3 loop: CASSLTPNYGYTF. The CDR3 coding sequence is TGTGCCAGCAGTTTGACACCTAACTATGGCTACACCTTC.

Here the CDR3 DNA reads TGTGCCAGCAGCTTGGGGGGGGCGCCTTACGAGCAGTACTTC. As protein: CASSLGGAPYEQYF. The J gene is TRBJ2-7, the V gene TRBV5-4, with D perhaps matching TRBD1 or TRBD2 (6 bases each). From germline, CDR1 is SGHNT and CDR2 YYREEE (reference sequence). Trimming shortened V by 0 bases and J by 4 bases, and 11 bases separated the two germline ends. There are 14 residues in the CDR3.

This sequence joins TRBV28 and TRBJ2-1; no firm D call. The CDR3 is 13 amino acids. The germline gives CDR1 MDHEN, CDR2 SYDVKM. Between the trimmed V and J ends, which lost 4 bases and 6 bases, there was a span of 10 bases. Written as DNA, the CDR3 is TGTGCCAGCAGTTCCCTCCTAGGCAATGAGCAGTTCTTC. Its protein product is CASSSLLGNEQFF. Drawing the rest from reference TRBV28 and TRBJ2-1, the complete variable domain is DVKVTQSSRYLVKRTGEKVFLECVQDMDHENMFWYRQDPGLGLRLIYFSYDVKMKEKGDIPEGYSVSREKKERFSLILESASTNQTSMYLCASSSLLGNEQFFGPGTRLTVL.

This clone was seen a single time. The chain employs TRBV15 and TRBJ2-1, with D maybe TRBD1 (6 bases). The CDR3 extends over 14 amino acids. V was pared by 0 bases and J by 8 bases, with 11 bases between. Per the germline V gene, CDR1 is LNHNV and CDR2 is YYDKDF (reference sequence). CDR3 sequence (DNA): TGTGCCACCAGCAGAGATTTACAGGGCCATGAGCAGTTCTTC. Amino acids: CATSRDLQGHEQFF. The variable domain in full, completed from reference TRBV15 and TRBJ2-1, reads DAMVIQNPRYQVTQFGKPVTLSCSQTLNHNVMYWYQQKSSQAPKLLFHYYDKDFNNEADTPDNFQSRRPNTSFCFLDIRSPGLGDTAMYLCATSRDLQGHEQFFGPGTRLTVL.

On this clone: Other DNA sequences of this sample code for an identical CDR3. The chain carries TRBV5-6 and TRBJ2-7, with D uncertain. The CDR3 consists of 12 residues. Between the trimmed V and J ends, which lost 0 bases and 3 bases, there was a span of 4 bases. Germline V gives CDR1 SGHDT, CDR2 YYEEEE. The CDR3 DNA sequence: TGTGCCAGCAGCTTGGTGAGCTACGAGCAGTACTTC. Translating it yields CASSLVSYEQYF.

This chain uses TRBV5-1 with TRBJ2-7; D is ambiguous. Trimming left V 0 bases short and J 11 bases short, with 12 bases between. Per the germline V gene, CDR1 is SGHRS and CDR2 is YFSETQ. CDR3 length: 12 amino acids. CDR3 sequence: CASSLERGREYF. The CDR3 nucleotides are TGCGCCAGCAGCTTGGAGCGCGGTCGGGAGTACTTC.

This clone came up a few times. The CDR3 region has the DNA TGTGCCAGCAGCCAAGATTCTGGAGACTATAATGAAAAACTGTTTTTT. Its translation: CASSQDSGDYNEKLFF. The chain couples TRBV4-2 to TRBJ1-4; D unclear. V gave up 0 bases and J gave up 4 bases, with 12 bases separating them. Per the germline V gene, CDR1 is LGHNA and CDR2 is YNFKEQ. The CDR3 extends over 16 amino acids.